This T cell receptor (beta chain) was retrieved from a study of sequential checkpoint blockade in melanoma. Here immunoSEQ multiplex PCR was the method, and the copy in TCRdb shows in-frame clones only, minus some. The profile shows 35,000 to 40,000 clones, roughly 89% of them singletons. Stated treatment: randomized to nivolumab then ipilimumab (arm A) or the reverse (arm B). The sequence derives from a human donor with melanoma. The sequences come from CD8+ T cells sorted from blood (inferred from file names), collected from a patient given nivolumab and ipilimumab in sequence.

The CDR3 loop is CASSLERSSTDTQYF. CDR3 bases: TGTGCCAGCAGCTTAGAGCGGTCTAGCACAGATACGCAGTATTTT. This chain joins TRBV7-2 and TRBJ2-3; tentatively, D is TRBD2 (5 bases). V shed 1 base and J shed 0 bases, with 8 bases lying between them. There are 15 residues in the CDR3. CDR1 and CDR2 from the germline V gene are SGHTA and FQGNSA.